This entry features one T cell receptor (beta chain) sequence. Its antigen is still unknown. The data stem from a study of cytomegalovirus exposure and HLA in healthy donors. V trimming: 1 base; J trimming: 0 bases; junction bases outside the gene matches: 3. Germline CDR1 reads SGHTA; CDR2 reads FQGNSA. This CDR3 region has 15 residues. The method was immunoSEQ multiplex PCR; TCRdb's version includes in-frame clones alone and lacks a portion of them. The data show 40,000 to 60,000 clones, roughly 94% seen once. Study-wide points: Later, an analysis found that TCR clusters from the first cohort tended to co-occur in the roughly 110 validation repertoires. There were a few CMV-associated chains whose specificity for CMV antigens was confirmed in vitro. Diagnosis of cytomegalovirus status made by the classifier reportedly showed high specificity and sensitivity.

Sequenced material: PBMCs. The V and J genes are TRBV7-2 and TRBJ2-7, with TRBD1 identical over 7 bases. The sequence was obtained from a woman aged 18-35 years in good health and CMV-seropositive. The CDR3 sequence is CASSLGDRSSYEQYF. In nucleotides, the CDR3 is TGTGCCAGCAGCTTAGGGGACAGAAGCTCCTACGAGCAGTACTTC. Drawing the rest from reference TRBV7-2 and TRBJ2-7, the complete variable domain is GAGVSQSPSNKVTEKGKDVELRCDPISGHTALYWYRQSLGQGLEFLIYFQGNSAPDKSGLPSDRFSAERTGGSVSTLTIQRTQQEDSAVYLCASSLGDRSSYEQYFGPGTRLTVT.